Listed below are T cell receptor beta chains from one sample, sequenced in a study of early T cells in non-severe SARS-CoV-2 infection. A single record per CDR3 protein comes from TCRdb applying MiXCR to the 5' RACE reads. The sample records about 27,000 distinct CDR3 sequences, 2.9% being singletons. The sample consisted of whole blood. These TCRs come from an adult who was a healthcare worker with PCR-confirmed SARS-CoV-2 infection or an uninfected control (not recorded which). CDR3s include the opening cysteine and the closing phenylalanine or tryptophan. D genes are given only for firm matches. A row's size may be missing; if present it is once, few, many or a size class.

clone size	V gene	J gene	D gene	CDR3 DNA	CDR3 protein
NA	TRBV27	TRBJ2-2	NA	TGTGCCAGCAGTCAAGATCCGGGACGACCTTCCCGGAAGCTGTTTTTT	CASSQDPGRPSRKLFF
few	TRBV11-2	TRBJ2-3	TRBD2	TGTGCCAGCAGCCCAGGACTAGCGGGGGATGATACGCAGTATTTT	CASSPGLAGDDTQYF
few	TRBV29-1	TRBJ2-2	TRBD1	TGCAGCGTGTCCTCTAAGACAGGGACCAACACCGGGGAGCTGTTTTTT	CSVSSKTGTNTGELFF
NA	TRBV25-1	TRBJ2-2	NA	TGTGCCAGCAGTGGCGGGACAGTCGCCGGGGAGCTGTTTTTT	CASSGGTVAGELFF
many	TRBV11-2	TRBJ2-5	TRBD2	TGTGCCAGCAGGGAGAGCGGGGGGTCGTCGGGGCGTGAGACCCAGTACTTC	CASRESGGSSGRETQYF
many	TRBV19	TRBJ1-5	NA	TGTGCCAGTAGTTTCTTCAAGGTAAATAGCAATCAGCCCCAGCATTTT	CASSFFKVNSNQPQHF
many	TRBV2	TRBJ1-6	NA	TGTGCCAGCGTCGGGACATTAGATTCACCCCTCCACTTT	CASVGTLDSPLHF
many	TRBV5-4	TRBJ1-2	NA	TGTGCCAGCTCCAGGGAAGTCAATGGCTACACCTTC	CASSREVNGYTF
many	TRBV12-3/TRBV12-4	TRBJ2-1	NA	TGTGCCGGCAGTTTAGTGTGGGGCTCCTACAATGAGCAGTTCTTC	CAGSLVWGSYNEQFF
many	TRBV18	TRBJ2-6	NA	TGTGCCAGCTCACCACTGGCGCAGCCGGGGGCCAACGTCCTGACTTTC	CASSPLAQPGANVLTF
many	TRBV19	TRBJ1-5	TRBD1	TGTGCCAGTAGTATTCCCCCGAGACAGGGGATTCAGCCCCAGCATTTT	CASSIPPRQGIQPQHF
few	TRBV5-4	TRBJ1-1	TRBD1	TGTGCCAGCAGCTTGGCGAGACAGGGAGAAGCTTTCTTT	CASSLARQGEAFF
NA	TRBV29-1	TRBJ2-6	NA	TGCAGCGTTGACCTCGGGTTTTCTGGGGCCAACGTCCTGACTTTC	CSVDLGFSGANVLTF
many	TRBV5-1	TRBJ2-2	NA	TGCGCCAGCAGCTTGGATTCGTTGAGTCTACCGTCGAACACCGGGGAGCTGTTTTTT	CASSLDSLSLPSNTGELFF
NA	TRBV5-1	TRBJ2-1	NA	TGCGCCAGCAGCTTGAACACAGGAGCCTACAATGAGCAGTTCTTC	CASSLNTGAYNEQFF
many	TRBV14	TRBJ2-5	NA	TGTGCCAGCAGCCCCCGTGGTGGCTGGCTCGGCGGGGAGACCCAGTACTTC	CASSPRGGWLGGETQYF
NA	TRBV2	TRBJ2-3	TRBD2	TGTGCCAGCAGTGAATTGGCGGGGGGGCGAGAAGATACGCAGTATTTT	CASSELAGGREDTQYF
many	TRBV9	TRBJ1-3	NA	TGTGCCAGCAGCGTAGGGCAGGGTGGAAACACCATATATTTT	CASSVGQGGNTIYF
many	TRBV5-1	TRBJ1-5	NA	TGCGCCAGCAGCCTTAAACAGGGAAGGAAGTATGGCAATCAGCCCCAGCATTTT	CASSLKQGRKYGNQPQHF